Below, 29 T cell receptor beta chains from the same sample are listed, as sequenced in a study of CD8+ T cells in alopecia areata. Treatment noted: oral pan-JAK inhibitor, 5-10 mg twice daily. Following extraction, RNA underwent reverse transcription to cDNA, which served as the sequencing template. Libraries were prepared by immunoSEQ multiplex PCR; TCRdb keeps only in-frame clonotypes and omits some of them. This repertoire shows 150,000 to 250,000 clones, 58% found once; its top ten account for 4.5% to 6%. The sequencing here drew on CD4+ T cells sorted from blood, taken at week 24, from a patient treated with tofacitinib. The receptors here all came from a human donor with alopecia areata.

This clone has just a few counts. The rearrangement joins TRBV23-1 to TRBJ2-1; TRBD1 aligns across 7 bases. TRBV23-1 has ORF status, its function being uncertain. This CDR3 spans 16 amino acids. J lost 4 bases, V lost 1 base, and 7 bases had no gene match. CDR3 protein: CASSQFSGQEYNEQFF. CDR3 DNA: TGCGCCAGCAGTCAATTCTCCGGACAGGAGTACAATGAGCAGTTCTTC.

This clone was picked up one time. The CDR3 nucleotides are TGCGCCAGCAGCCCCGTGGGAGGCGGCTACACCTTC. Translation gives CASSPVGGGYTF. J is TRBJ1-2 and V is TRBV4-3; D gene uncertain. The CDR3 has 12 residues. The germline V and J ends were trimmed by 4 bases and 8 bases, with 11 bases remaining between them. Germline lookup yields CDR1 LGHNA and CDR2 YSLEER.

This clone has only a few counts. In DNA, the CDR3 is TGTGCCATCAGGGGTGACGGAGAGACCCAGTACTTC. It is translated as CAIRGDGETQYF. The chain has TRBV10-3 and TRBJ2-5; D gene unclear. This CDR3 comprises 12 residues. V was trimmed by 6 bases and J by 4 bases, leaving 9 bases between them. Germline CDR1 is ENHRY and CDR2 is SYGVKD.

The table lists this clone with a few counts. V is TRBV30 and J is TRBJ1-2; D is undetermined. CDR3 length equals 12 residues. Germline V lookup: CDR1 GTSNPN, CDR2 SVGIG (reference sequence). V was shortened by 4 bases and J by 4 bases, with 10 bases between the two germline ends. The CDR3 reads CAWITPSYGYTF. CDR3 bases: TGTGCCTGGATCACCCCCTCCTATGGCTACACCTTC.

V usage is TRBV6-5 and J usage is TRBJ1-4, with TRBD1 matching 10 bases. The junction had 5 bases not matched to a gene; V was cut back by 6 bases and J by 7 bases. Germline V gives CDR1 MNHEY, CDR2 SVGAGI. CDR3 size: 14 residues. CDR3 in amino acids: CASSRDRGSEKLFF. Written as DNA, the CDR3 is TGTGCCAGCAGCAGGGACAGGGGAAGTGAAAAACTGTTTTTT.

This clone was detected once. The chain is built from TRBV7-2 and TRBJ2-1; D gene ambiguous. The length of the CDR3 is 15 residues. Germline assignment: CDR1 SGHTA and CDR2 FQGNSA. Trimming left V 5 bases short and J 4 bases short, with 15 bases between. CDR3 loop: CASSLRLDPYNEQFF. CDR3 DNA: TGTGCCAGCAGCCTCCGATTAGATCCATACAATGAGCAGTTCTTC.

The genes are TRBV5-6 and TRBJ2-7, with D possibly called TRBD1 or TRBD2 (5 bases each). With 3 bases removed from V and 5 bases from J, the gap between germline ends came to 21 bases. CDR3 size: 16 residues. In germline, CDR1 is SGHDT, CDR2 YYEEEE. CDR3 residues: CASSSPMRGRPHEQYF. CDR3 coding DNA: TGTGCCAGCAGCTCCCCGATGAGGGGCAGGCCCCACGAGCAGTACTTC.

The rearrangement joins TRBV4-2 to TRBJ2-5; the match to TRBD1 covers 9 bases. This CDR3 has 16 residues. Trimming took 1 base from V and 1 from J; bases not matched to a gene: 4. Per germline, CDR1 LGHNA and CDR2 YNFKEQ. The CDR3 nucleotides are TGTGCCAGCAGCCAAGGGACAGGGGCTTTCCAAGAGACCCAGTACTTC. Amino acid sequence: CASSQGTGAFQETQYF.

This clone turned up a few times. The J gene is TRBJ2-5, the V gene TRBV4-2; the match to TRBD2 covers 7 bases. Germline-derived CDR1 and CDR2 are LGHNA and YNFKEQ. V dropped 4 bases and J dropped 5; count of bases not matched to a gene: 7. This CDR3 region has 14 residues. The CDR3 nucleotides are TGTGCCAGCAGCCGGAGGACTAGGGGCGAGACCCAGTACTTC. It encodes CASSRRTRGETQYF.

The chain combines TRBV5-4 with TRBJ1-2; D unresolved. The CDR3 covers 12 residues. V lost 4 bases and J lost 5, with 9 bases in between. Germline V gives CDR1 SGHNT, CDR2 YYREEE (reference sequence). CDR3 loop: CASSTQEYGYTF. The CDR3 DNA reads TGTGCCAGCAGCACCCAGGAGTATGGCTACACCTTC.

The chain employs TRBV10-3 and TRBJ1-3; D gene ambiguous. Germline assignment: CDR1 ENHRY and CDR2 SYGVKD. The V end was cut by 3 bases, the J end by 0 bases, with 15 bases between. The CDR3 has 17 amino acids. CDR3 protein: CAISEPPFGPSGNTIYF. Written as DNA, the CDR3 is TGTGCCATCAGTGAACCTCCCTTCGGTCCCTCTGGAAACACCATATATTTT.

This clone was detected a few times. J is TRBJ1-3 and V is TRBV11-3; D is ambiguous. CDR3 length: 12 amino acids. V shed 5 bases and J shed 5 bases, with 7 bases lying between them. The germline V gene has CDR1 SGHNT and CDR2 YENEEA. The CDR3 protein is CASSPRRNTIYF. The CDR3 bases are TGTGCCAGCAGCCCTAGAAGAAACACCATATATTTT.

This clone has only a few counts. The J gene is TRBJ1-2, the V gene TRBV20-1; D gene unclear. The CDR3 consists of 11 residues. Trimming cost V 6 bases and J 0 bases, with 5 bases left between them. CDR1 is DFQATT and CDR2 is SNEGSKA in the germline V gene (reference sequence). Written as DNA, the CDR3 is TGCAGTGCGAGTGCTAACTATGGCTACACCTTC. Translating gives CSASANYGYTF.

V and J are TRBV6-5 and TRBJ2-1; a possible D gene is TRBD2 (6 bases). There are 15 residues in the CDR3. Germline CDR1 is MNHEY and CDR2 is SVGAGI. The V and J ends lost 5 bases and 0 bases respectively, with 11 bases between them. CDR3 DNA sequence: TGTGCCAGCAGTGCACTCGGGAGCTCCTACAATGAGCAGTTCTTC. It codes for CASSALGSSYNEQFF.

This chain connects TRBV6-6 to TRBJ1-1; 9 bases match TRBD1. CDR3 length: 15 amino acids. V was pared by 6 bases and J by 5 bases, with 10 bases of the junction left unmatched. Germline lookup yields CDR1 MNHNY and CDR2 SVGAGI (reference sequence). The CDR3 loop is CASRGQGSAATEAFF. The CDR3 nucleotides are TGTGCCAGCAGAGGACAGGGGAGTGCAGCGACTGAAGCTTTCTTT.

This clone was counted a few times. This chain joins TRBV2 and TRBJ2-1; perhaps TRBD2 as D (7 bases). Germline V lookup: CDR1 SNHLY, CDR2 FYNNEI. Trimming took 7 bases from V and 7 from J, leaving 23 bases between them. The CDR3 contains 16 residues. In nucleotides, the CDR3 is TGTGCCAGCACTGTTTTGGGAGGGGGGGCCGGTAATGAGCAGTTCTTC. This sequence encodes CASTVLGGGAGNEQFF.

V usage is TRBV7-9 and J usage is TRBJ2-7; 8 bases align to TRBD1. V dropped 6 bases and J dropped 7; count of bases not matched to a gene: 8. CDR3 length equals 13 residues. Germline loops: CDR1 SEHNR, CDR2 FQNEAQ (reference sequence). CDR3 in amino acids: CASSHQGAQEQYF. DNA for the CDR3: TGTGCCAGCAGTCATCAGGGGGCTCAGGAGCAGTACTTC.

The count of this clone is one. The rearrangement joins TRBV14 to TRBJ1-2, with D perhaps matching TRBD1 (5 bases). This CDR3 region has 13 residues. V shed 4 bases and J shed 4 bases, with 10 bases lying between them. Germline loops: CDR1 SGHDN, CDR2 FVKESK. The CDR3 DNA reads TGTGCCAGCAGCCTTAGACAGAGCTATGGCTACACCTTC. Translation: CASSLRQSYGYTF.

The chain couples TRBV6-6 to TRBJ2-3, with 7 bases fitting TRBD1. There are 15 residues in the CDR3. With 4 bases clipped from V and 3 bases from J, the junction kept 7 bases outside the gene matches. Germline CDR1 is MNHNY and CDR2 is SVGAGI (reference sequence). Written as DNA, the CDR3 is TGTGCCAGCAGTTCCAGGGGGTTCGGGACAGATACGCAGTATTTT. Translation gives CASSSRGFGTDTQYF.

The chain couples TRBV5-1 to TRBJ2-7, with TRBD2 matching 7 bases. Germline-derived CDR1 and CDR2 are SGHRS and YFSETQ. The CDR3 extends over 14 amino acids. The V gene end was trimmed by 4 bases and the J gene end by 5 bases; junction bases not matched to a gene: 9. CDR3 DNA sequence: TGCGCCAGCAGCATTGGGGGGGTGGACGACGAGCAGTACTTC. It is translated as CASSIGGVDDEQYF.

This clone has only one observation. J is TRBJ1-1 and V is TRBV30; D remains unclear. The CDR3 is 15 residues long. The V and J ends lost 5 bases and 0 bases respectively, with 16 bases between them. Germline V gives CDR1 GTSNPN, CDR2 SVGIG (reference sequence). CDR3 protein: CAWLRWLSMNTEAFF. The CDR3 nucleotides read TGTGCCTGGCTGCGATGGCTGAGCATGAACACTGAAGCTTTCTTT.

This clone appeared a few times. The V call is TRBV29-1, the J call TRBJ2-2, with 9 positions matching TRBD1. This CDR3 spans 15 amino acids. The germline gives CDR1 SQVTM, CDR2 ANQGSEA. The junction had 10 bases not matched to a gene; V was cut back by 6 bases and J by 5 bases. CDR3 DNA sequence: TGCAGCGTGATGGAGGCGGACAGGGGTACCGGGGAGCTGTTTTTT. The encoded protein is CSVMEADRGTGELFF.

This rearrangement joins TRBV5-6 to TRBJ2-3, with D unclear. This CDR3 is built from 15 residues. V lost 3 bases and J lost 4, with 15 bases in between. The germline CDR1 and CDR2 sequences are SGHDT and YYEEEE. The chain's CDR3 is CASSSMTRSADTQYF. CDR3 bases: TGTGCCAGCAGCTCCATGACCCGTTCCGCAGATACGCAGTATTTT.

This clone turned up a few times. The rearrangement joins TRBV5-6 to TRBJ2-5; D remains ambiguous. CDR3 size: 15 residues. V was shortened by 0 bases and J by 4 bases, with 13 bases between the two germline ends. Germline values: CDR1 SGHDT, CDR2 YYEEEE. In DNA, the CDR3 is TGTGCCAGCAGCTTGGGGCCGAGGACGAGAGAGACCCAGTACTTC. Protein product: CASSLGPRTRETQYF.

CDR3 region: CATHRDSQRSPLHF. The CDR3 nucleotides are TGTGCCACCCACCGGGACAGTCAACGTTCACCCCTCCACTTT. The chain uses TRBV10-3 and TRBJ1-6, with 7 nucleotides matching TRBD1. CDR3 length: 14 amino acids. The germline CDR1 and CDR2 sequences are ENHRY and SYGVKD. V shed 10 bases and J 9 bases; nucleotides not matched to a gene: 12.

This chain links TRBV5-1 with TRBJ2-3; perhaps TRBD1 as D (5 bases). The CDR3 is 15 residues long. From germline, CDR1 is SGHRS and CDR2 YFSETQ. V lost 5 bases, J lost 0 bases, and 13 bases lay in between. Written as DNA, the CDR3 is TGCGCCAGCAGTGACAGACCCCTCAGCACAGATACGCAGTATTTT. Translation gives CASSDRPLSTDTQYF.

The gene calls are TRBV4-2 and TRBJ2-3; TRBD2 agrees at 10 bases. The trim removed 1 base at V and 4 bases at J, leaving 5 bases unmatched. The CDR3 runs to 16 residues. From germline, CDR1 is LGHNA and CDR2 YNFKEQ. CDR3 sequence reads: CASSQAIAGGADTQYF. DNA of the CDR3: TGTGCCAGCAGCCAAGCGATAGCGGGGGGCGCAGATACGCAGTATTTT.

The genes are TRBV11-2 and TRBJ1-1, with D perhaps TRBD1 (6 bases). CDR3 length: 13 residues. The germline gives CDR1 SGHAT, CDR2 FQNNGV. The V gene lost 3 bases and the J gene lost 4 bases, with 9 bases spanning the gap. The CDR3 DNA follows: TGTGCCAGCAGCTTCACAGGGTTCACTGAAGCTTTCTTT. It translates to CASSFTGFTEAFF.

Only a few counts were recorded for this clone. In DNA form, the CDR3 reads TGTGCCACCAGCAGACCCCGCACCACTAGCCGGACAGATACGCAGTATTTT. Amino acid sequence: CATSRPRTTSRTDTQYF. V gene TRBV15 combines with J gene TRBJ2-3; D possibly corresponds to TRBD2 (6 bases). The CDR3 is 17 amino acids. V lost 2 bases to trimming and J lost 3 bases, with 18 bases between them. Germline assignment: CDR1 LNHNV and CDR2 YYDKDF (reference sequence).